This T cell receptor (beta chain) was sequenced during a study of T-cell reconstitution after alpha-beta-depleted transplantation in children. This clonotype was found many times. The length of the CDR3 is 17 residues. The junction had 6 bases not matched to a gene; V was cut back by 1 base and J by 4 bases. The germline V gene has CDR1 SGHTA and CDR2 FQGNSA. Unique molecular identifiers tagged the TCRbeta library. Each CDR3 protein gets one entry after TCRdb re-called the PCR reads with MiXCR. The repertoire includes around 200,000 distinct CDR3 sequences, approximately 6.8% of them detected once, and more than 2.5% sits in the top ten.

The source is a human donor who donated a stem cell graft to a child with Wiskott-Aldrich syndrome. Material: PBMCs from the stem cell graft donor, obtained from the stem cell graft. The chain combines TRBV7-2 with TRBJ2-3, with 12 bases aligning to TRBD2. CDR3 sequence: CASSLEPLAGGADTQYF. CDR3 DNA sequence: TGTGCCAGCAGCTTAGAGCCCCTAGCGGGGGGGGCAGATACGCAGTATTTT.